This T cell receptor (beta chain) was recorded in a study of T cells in localized non-small cell lung cancer. Findings and caveats of the study: A median of about 60 of the top 100 tumor clones appeared in adjacent lung, which was paired and uninvolved.

Germline CDR1 is LGHNA and CDR2 is YNFKEQ. V was shortened by 1 base and J by 0 bases, with 12 bases between the two germline ends. This CDR3 has 16 residues. Of note for this clone: Its cognate antigen is unknown.

Produced via immunoSEQ multiplex PCR; TCRdb's table is partial and in-frame only. This repertoire shows 21,000 or so clones, 88% found once; its top ten account for roughly 30%. The specimen was peripheral blood mononuclear cells, collected before any cancer treatment. The gene calls are TRBV4-2 and TRBJ1-1; no clear D. The receptor comes from a male donor at least 60 years old with stage II lung adenocarcinoma. This CDR3 reads CASSQVGEIMNTEAFF. In DNA form, the CDR3 reads TGTGCCAGCAGCCAAGTAGGTGAGATTATGAACACTGAAGCTTTCTTT.